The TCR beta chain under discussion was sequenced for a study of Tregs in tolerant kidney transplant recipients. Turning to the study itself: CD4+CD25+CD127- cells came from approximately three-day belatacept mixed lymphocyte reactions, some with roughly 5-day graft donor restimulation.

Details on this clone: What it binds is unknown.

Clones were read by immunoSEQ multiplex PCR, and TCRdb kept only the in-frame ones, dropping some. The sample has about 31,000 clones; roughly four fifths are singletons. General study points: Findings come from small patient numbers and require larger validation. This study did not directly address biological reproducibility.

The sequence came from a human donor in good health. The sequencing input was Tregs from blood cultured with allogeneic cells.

The CDR3 sequence: CASSSDRETQYF. CDR3 in DNA: TGCGCCAGCAGCTCCGACAGAGAGACCCAGTACTTC. J is TRBJ2-5 and V is TRBV5-1; D perhaps matches TRBD1 (5 bases). Germline loops: CDR1 SGHRS, CDR2 YFSETQ. There are 12 residues in the CDR3. V was cut by 3 bases and J by 4 bases, with 7 bases left in between.